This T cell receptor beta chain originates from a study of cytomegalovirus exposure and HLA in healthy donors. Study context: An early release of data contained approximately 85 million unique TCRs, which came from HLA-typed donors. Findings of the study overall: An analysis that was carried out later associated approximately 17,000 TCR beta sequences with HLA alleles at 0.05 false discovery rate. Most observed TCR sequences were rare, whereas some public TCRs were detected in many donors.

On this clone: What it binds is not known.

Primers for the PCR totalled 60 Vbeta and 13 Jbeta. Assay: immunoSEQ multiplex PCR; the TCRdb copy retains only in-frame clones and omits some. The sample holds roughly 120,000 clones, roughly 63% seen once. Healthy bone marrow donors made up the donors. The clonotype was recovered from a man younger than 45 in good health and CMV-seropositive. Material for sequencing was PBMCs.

The CDR3 loop is CATSRDNRGFTDTQYF. The CDR3 bases are TGTGCCACCAGCAGAGATAACAGGGGGTTCACAGATACGCAGTATTTT. The chain has TRBV15 and TRBJ2-3; 8 nucleotides line up with TRBD1. V was pared by 0 bases and J by 2 bases, with 4 bases of the junction left unmatched. This CDR3 has 16 residues. Per the germline V gene, CDR1 is LNHNV and CDR2 is YYDKDF (reference sequence).